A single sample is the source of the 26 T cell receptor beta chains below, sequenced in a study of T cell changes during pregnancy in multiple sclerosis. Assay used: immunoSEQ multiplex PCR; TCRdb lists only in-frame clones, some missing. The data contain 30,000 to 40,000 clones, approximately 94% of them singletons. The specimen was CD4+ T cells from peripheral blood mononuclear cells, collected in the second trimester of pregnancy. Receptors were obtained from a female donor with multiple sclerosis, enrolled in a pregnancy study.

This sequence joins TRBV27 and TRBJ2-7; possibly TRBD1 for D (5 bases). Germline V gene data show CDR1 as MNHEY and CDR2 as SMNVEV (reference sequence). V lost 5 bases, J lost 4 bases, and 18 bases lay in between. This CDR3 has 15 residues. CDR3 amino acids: CASSLTGDDPYEQYF. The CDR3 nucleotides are TGTGCCAGCAGTCTTACAGGTGACGACCCATACGAGCAGTACTTC.

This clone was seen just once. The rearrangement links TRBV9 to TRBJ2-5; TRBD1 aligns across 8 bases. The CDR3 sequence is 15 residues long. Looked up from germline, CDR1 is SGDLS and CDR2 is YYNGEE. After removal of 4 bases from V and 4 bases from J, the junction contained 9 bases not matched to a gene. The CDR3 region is CASSPGRGQVETQYF. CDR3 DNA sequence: TGTGCCAGCAGCCCTGGCAGGGGGCAGGTAGAGACCCAGTACTTC.

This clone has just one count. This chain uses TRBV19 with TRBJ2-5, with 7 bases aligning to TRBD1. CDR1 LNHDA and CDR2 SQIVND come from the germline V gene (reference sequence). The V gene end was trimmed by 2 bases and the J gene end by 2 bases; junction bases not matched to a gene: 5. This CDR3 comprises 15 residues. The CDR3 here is CASSISSGGQETQYF. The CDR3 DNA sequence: TGTGCCAGTAGTATATCCTCAGGGGGACAAGAGACCCAGTACTTC.

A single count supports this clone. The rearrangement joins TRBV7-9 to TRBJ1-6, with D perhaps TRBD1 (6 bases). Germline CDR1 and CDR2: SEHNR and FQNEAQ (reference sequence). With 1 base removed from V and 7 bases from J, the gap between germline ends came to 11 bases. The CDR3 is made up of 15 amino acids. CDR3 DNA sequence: TGTGCCAGCAGCTTAGTGGGGGCCCCCAATTCACCCCTCCACTTT. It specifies CASSLVGAPNSPLHF.

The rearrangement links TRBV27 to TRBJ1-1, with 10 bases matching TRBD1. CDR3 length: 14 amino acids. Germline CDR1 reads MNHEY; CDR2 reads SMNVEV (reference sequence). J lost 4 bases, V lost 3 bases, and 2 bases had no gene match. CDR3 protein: CASSFRQGATEAFF. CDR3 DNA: TGTGCCAGCAGTTTCCGACAGGGGGCCACTGAAGCTTTCTTT.

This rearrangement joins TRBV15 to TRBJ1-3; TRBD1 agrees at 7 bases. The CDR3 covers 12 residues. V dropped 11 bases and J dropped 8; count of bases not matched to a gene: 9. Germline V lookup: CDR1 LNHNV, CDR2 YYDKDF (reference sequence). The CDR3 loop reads CASGQSMDTIYF. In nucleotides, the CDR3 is TGTGCCTCGGGACAGTCAATGGACACCATATATTTT.

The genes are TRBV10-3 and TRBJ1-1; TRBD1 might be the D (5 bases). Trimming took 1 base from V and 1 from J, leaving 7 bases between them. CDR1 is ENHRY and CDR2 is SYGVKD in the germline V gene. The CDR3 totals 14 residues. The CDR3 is CAISEYGGNTEAFF. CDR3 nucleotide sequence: TGTGCCATCAGTGAGTACGGGGGGAACACTGAAGCTTTCTTT.

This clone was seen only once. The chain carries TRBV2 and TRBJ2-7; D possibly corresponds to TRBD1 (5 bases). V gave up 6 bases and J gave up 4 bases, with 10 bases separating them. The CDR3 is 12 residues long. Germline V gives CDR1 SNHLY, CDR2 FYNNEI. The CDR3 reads CASSRQIYEQYF. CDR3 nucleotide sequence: TGTGCCAGCAGCAGACAGATTTACGAGCAGTACTTC.

The CDR3 reads CASSLDLLREQNEQFF. In nucleotides, the CDR3 is TGTGCCAGCAGCTTGGACCTCTTGCGGGAGCAAAATGAGCAGTTCTTC. The J gene is TRBJ2-1, the V gene TRBV5-4, with 7 nucleotides matching TRBD2. CDR1 SGHNT and CDR2 YYREEE come from the germline V gene (reference sequence). The CDR3 extends over 16 amino acids. V was pared by 0 bases and J by 7 bases, with 10 bases of the junction left unmatched.

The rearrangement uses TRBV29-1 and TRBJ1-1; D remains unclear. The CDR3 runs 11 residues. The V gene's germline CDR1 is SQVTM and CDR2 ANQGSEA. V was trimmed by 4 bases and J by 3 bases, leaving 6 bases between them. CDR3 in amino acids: CSVGPHTEAFF. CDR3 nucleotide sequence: TGCAGCGTTGGGCCGCACACTGAAGCTTTCTTT.

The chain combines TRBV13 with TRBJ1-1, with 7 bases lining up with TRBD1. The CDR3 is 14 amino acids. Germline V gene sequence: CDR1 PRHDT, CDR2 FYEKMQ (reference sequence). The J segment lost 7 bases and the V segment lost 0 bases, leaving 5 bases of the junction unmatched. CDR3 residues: CASSLGEGAVEAFF. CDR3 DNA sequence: TGTGCCAGCAGCTTAGGGGAGGGGGCGGTTGAAGCTTTCTTT. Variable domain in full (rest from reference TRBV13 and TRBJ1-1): AAGVIQSPRHLIKEKRETATLKCYPIPRHDTVYWYQQGPGQDPQFLISFYEKMQSDKGSIPDRFSAQQFSDYHSELNMSSLELGDSALYFCASSLGEGAVEAFFGQGTRLTVV.

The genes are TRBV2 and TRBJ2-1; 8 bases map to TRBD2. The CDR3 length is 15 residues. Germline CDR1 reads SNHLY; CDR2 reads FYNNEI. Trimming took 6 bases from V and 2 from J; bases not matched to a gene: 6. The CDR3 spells CASRFSGMAYNEQFF. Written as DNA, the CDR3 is TGTGCCAGCAGGTTTAGCGGGATGGCCTACAATGAGCAGTTCTTC.

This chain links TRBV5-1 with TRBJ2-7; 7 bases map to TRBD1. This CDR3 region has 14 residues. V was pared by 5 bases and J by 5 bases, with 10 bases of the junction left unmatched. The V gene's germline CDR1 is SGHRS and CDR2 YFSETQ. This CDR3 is CASRPGGINDEQYF. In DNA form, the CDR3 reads TGCGCCAGCAGACCAGGGGGTATTAATGACGAGCAGTACTTC.

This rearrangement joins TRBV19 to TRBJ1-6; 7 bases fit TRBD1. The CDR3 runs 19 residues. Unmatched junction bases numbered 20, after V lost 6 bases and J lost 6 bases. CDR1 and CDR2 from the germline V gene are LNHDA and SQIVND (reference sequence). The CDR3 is CASSSGQAPVFGGNSPLHF. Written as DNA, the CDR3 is TGTGCCAGTAGCTCTGGACAGGCGCCCGTTTTCGGGGGTAATTCACCCCTCCACTTT.

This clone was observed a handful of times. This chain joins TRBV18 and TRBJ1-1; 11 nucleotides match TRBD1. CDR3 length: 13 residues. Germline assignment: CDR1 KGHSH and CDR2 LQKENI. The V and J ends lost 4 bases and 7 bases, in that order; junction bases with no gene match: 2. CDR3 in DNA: TGTGCCAGCTCACTGGGGACAGGGGGTGAAGCTTTCTTT. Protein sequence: CASSLGTGGEAFF.

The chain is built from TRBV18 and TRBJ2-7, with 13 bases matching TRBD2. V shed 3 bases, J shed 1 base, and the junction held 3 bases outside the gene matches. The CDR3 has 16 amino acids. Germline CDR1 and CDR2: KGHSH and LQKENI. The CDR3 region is CASSPSTSGRSYEQYF. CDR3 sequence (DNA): TGTGCCAGCTCACCGTCGACTAGCGGGAGGTCCTACGAGCAGTACTTC. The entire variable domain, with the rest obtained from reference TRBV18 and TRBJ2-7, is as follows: NAGVMQNPRHLVRRRGQEARLRCSPMKGHSHVYWYRQLPEEGLKFMVYLQKENIIDESGMPKERFSAEFPKEGPSILRIQQVVRGDSAAYFCASSPSTSGRSYEQYFGPGTRLTVT.

Here the CDR3 DNA reads TGTGCCAGCAGCGGTCGGACAGGCCAACTTGATGGCTACACCTTC. It encodes CASSGRTGQLDGYTF. The chain uses TRBV13 and TRBJ1-2, with 7 bases that match TRBD1. CDR1 PRHDT and CDR2 FYEKMQ come from the germline V gene (reference sequence). The length of the CDR3 is 15 residues. J lost 6 bases, V lost 5 bases, and 12 bases had no gene match. Using reference TRBV13 and TRBJ1-2 for the parts outside the CDR3, the full variable domain is AAGVIQSPRHLIKEKRETATLKCYPIPRHDTVYWYQQGPGQDPQFLISFYEKMQSDKGSIPDRFSAQQFSDYHSELNMSSLELGDSALYFCASSGRTGQLDGYTFGSGTRLTVV.

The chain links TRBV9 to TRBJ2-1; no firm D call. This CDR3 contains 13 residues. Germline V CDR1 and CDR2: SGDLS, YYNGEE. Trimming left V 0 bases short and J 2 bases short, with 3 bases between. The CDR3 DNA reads TGTGCCAGCAGCGTAGCGGCCTACAATGAGCAGTTCTTC. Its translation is CASSVAAYNEQFF.

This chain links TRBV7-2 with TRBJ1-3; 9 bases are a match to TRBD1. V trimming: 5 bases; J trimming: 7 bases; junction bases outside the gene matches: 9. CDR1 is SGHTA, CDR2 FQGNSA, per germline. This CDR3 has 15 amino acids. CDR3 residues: CASSQAGQGTNTIYF. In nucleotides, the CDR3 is TGTGCCAGCAGCCAAGCGGGACAGGGAACCAACACCATATATTTT.

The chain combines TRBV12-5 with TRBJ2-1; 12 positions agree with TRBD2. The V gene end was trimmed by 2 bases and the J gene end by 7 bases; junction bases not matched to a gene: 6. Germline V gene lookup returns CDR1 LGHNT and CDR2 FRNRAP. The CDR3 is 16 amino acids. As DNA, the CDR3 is TGTGCTAGTGGTTTGTCCGGACTAGCGGGACGAAATGAGCAGTTCTTC. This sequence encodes CASGLSGLAGRNEQFF. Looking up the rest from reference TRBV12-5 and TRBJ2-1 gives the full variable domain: DARVTQTPRHKVTEMGQEVTMRCQPILGHNTVFWYRQTMMQGLELLAYFRNRAPLDDSGMPKDRFSAEMPDATLATLKIQPSEPRDSAVYFCASGLSGLAGRNEQFFGPGTRLTVL.

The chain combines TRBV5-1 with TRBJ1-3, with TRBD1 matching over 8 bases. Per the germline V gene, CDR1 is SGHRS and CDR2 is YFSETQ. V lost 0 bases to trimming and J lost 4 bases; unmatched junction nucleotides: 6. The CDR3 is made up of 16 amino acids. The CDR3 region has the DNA TGCGCCAGCAGCTTGGATCCGACAGGGGCGGGAAACACCATATATTTT. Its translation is CASSLDPTGAGNTIYF.

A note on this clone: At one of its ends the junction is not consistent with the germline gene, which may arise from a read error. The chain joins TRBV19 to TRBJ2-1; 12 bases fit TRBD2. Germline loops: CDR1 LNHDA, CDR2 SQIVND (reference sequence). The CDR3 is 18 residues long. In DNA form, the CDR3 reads TGTGCCAGTAGTCTCCCTGCGGCTAGCGGGAGGGCCTACCATGAGCAGTTCTTC. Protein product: CASSLPAASGRAYHEQFF. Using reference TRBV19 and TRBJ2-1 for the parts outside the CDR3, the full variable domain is DGGITQSPKYLFRKEGQNVTLSCEQNLNHDAMYWYRQDPGQGLRLIYYSQIVNDFQKGDIAEGYSVSREKKESFPLTVTSAQKNPTAFYLCASSLPAASGRAYHEQFFGPGTRLTVL.

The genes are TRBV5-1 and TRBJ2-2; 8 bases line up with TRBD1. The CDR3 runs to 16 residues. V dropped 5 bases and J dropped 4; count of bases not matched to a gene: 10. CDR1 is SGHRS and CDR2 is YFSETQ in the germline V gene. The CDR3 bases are TGCGCCAGCAGGTCACCGGGACAGGTGGGCACCGGGGAGCTGTTTTTT. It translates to CASRSPGQVGTGELFF.

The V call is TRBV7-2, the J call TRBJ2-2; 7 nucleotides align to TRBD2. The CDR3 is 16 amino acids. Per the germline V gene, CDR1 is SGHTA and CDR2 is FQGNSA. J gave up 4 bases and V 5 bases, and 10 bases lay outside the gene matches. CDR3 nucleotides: TGTGCCAGCAGCCCCCTGGGAGGGTTCGGCACCGGGGAGCTGTTTTTT. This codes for CASSPLGGFGTGELFF.

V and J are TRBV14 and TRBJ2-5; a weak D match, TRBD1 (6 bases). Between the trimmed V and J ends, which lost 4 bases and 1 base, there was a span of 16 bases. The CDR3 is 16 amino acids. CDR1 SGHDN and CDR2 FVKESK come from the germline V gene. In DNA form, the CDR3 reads TGTGCCAGCAGCCTTCGGGGCAGGGGTGCCCAAGAGACCCAGTACTTC. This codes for CASSLRGRGAQETQYF. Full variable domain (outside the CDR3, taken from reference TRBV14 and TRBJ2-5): EAGVTQFPSHSVIEKGQTVTLRCDPISGHDNLYWYRRVMGKEIKFLLHFVKESKQDESGMPNNRFLAERTGGTYSTLKVQPAELEDSGVYFCASSLRGRGAQETQYFGPGTRLLVL.

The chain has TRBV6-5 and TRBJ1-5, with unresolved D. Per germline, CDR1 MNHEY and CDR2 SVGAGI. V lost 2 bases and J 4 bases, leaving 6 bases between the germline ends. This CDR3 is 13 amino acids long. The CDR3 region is CASSYGRNQPQHF. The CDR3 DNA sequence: TGTGCCAGCAGTTACGGCAGAAATCAGCCCCAGCATTTT.